These 26 T cell receptor beta chains were all obtained from the same sample, sequenced in a study of T-cell reconstitution after alpha-beta-depleted transplantation in children. Unique molecular identifiers tagged the TCRbeta library. MiXCR was run by TCRdb on the PCR reads, yielding one entry per CDR3 protein. The table lists 220,000 or so distinct CDR3 sequences, just under 8.5% of them singletons. Material: PBMCs, mostly from graft donor cells, obtained 180 days after TCRalphabeta/CD19-depleted stem cell transplant. The receptors stem from a male patient aged 10-17 years who had a stem cell transplant for acute lymphoblastic leukemia, so the T cells may come from the graft donor.

The CDR3 DNA reads as TGCAGTGCGACGGACAGCACAGATACGCAGTATTTT. It yields the protein CSATDSTDTQYF. The rearrangement joins TRBV20-1 to TRBJ2-3, with D unresolved. CDR3 size: 12 residues. Trimming took off 6 bases at V and 0 bases at J, with 7 bases between the two ends. CDR1 is DFQATT, CDR2 SNEGSKA, per germline (reference sequence).

The table lists this clonotype with many counts. The rearrangement uses TRBV12-3 or TRBV12-4 and TRBJ2-2; tentatively, D is TRBD2 (6 bases). CDR3 size: 15 residues. Trimming shortened V by 2 bases and J by 1 base, and 8 bases separated the two germline ends. The CDR3 DNA follows: TGTGCCAGCAGTTTACCGGGACTGAACACCGGGGAGCTGTTTTTT. Translated, it gives CASSLPGLNTGELFF.

The rearrangement links TRBV28 to TRBJ2-7; D uncertain. This CDR3 has 12 residues. Trimming pared 5 bases from V and 2 bases from J, leaving 7 bases between. The germline V gene encodes CDR1 MDHEN and CDR2 SYDVKM. In DNA, the CDR3 is TGTGCCAGCAGTCGGGCGCCCTACGAGCAGTACTTC. It yields the protein CASSRAPYEQYF.

This clonotype was seen ten or more times. The rearrangement joins TRBV12-3 or TRBV12-4 to TRBJ1-1; 10 positions agree with TRBD1. This CDR3 has 15 residues. V lost 5 bases, J lost 3 bases, and 6 bases stayed unmatched. The CDR3 DNA is TGTGCCAGCAGTACCTGGACAGGGGGTTACACTGAAGCTTTCTTT. Translated: CASSTWTGGYTEAFF.

The CDR3: CASSLEILLEQYF. The CDR3 region has the DNA TGTGCCAGCAGTCTTGAAATCCTCCTCGAGCAGTACTTC. The gene calls are TRBV12-3 or TRBV12-4 and TRBJ2-7; D ambiguous. Trimming stripped 5 bases from V and 6 bases from J, with 14 bases between. The length of the CDR3 is 13 residues.

This clonotype occurred many times. The chain has TRBV29-1 and TRBJ2-2, with 7 bases fitting TRBD1. Germline V gene sequence: CDR1 SQVTM, CDR2 ANQGSEA. The CDR3 sequence is 14 residues long. Unmatched junction bases numbered 5, after V lost 6 bases and J lost 1 base. Here the CDR3 reads CSVAGGVNTGELFF. Written as DNA, the CDR3 is TGCAGCGTGGCAGGGGGTGTGAACACCGGGGAGCTGTTTTTT.

This clonotype was detected many times. This sequence joins TRBV5-1 and TRBJ1-5; D is unclear. The CDR3 consists of 15 residues. Trimming pared 7 bases from V and 0 bases from J, leaving 14 bases between. The germline V gene encodes CDR1 SGHRS and CDR2 YFSETQ. The CDR3 DNA reads as TGCGCCAGCGGATGGGCAGGCCATAGCAATCAGCCCCAGCATTTT. It is translated as CASGWAGHSNQPQHF.

The sample holds many counts of this clonotype. The DNA of the CDR3 is TGTGCCAGCGGCAGGGCTGGAAACACCATATATTTT. This sequence encodes CASGRAGNTIYF. The V and J genes are TRBV6-5 and TRBJ1-3; D perhaps matches TRBD1 (5 bases). V shed 8 bases and J shed 2 bases, with 7 bases lying between them. This CDR3 is built from 12 residues. Germline V lookup: CDR1 MNHEY, CDR2 SVGAGI.

This clonotype was detected ten times or more. The chain is built from TRBV10-3 and TRBJ2-5; 8 positions agree with TRBD1. V gave up 0 bases and J gave up 4 bases; unmatched junction bases: 7. CDR3 size: 16 residues. In germline, CDR1 is ENHRY, CDR2 SYGVKD. As DNA, the CDR3 is TGTGCCATCAGTGAGTCGAGGACAGGGCAGGGAGAGACCCAGTACTTC. Its translation is CAISESRTGQGETQYF.

Ten or more counts support this clonotype. In DNA, the CDR3 is TGTGCCACCGGACAGAAGGACTACAATGAGCAGTTCTTC. Translation: CATGQKDYNEQFF. The V call is TRBV3-1, the J call TRBJ2-1, with D perhaps TRBD1 (6 bases). V was pared by 10 bases and J by 3 bases, with 13 bases between. This CDR3 has 13 residues. Germline V CDR1 and CDR2: LGHDT, YNNKEL (reference sequence).

This clonotype was detected many times. The junction does not match germline at one end; this may be a read error. This sequence joins TRBV12-5 and TRBJ2-4; D possibly corresponds to TRBD1 (7 bases). The V gene's germline CDR1 is LGHNT and CDR2 FRNRAP. This CDR3 contains 13 residues. The CDR3 sequence: CASGLVRGAGVHF. The CDR3 DNA reads as TGTGCTAGTGGTTTGGTCAGGGGGGCAGGGGTTCACTTC.

CDR3 nucleotides: TGTGCCAGCAGCCAAGCTTTGATAGCGGGAGCCACCGGGGAGCTGTTTTTT. Residues: CASSQALIAGATGELFF. This chain links TRBV3-1 with TRBJ2-2, with 9 nucleotides matching TRBD2. Germline V gene data show CDR1 as LGHDT and CDR2 as YNNKEL (reference sequence). The CDR3 sequence is 17 residues long. V was clipped by 1 base and J by 4 bases; unmatched bases: 7.

This clonotype was counted many times. The V gene is TRBV5-1, the J gene TRBJ2-1; D is possibly TRBD2 (7 bases). The V end was cut by 0 bases, the J end by 2 bases, with 15 bases between. CDR3 length: 17 residues. Looked up from germline, CDR1 is SGHRS and CDR2 is YFSETQ. The CDR3 loop is CASSLASGGATYNEQFF. DNA of the CDR3: TGCGCCAGCAGCTTGGCCTCTGGGGGGGCAACCTACAATGAGCAGTTCTTC.

This clonotype was detected only a few times. The V call is TRBV7-9, the J call TRBJ2-7; no reliable D call. The CDR3 sequence is 14 residues long. The germline V gene encodes CDR1 SEHNR and CDR2 FQNEAQ (reference sequence). V shed 5 bases and J shed 6 bases, with 17 bases lying between them. The CDR3 nucleotides are TGTGCCAGCAGCGGCAACGTCTTCCCGGGCGAGCAGTACTTC. Its translation: CASSGNVFPGEQYF.

V is TRBV19 and J is TRBJ2-2; TRBD1 or TRBD2 may be the D gene (5 bases each). CDR1 is LNHDA, CDR2 SQIVND, per germline (reference sequence). The CDR3 length is 12 residues. The V gene lost 7 bases and the J gene lost 5 bases, with 8 bases spanning the gap. Here the CDR3 reads CASKGETGELFF. CDR3 DNA sequence: TGTGCCAGTAAAGGGGAGACCGGGGAGCTGTTTTTT.

This clonotype was observed at least ten times. The rearrangement joins TRBV5-1 to TRBJ1-2, with TRBD1 matching over 7 bases. Germline trimming cut 9 bases from V and 8 bases from J; bases unmatched to any gene: 16. Germline assignment: CDR1 SGHRS and CDR2 YFSETQ. This CDR3 contains 14 residues. This chain's CDR3 is CATRRQGDFGGYTF. Here the CDR3 DNA reads TGCGCCACCAGAAGACAGGGCGACTTCGGCGGCTACACCTTC.

This clonotype was seen repeatedly, ten times or more. The J gene is TRBJ2-1, the V gene TRBV7-9, with 7 bases matching TRBD1. The V gene's germline CDR1 is SEHNR and CDR2 FQNEAQ (reference sequence). The CDR3 sequence is 13 residues long. The trim removed 4 bases at V and 4 bases at J, leaving 1 base unmatched. CDR3 amino acids: CASSSGQYNEQFF. CDR3 bases: TGTGCCAGCAGCTCGGGACAGTACAATGAGCAGTTCTTC.

This clonotype was seen at least ten times. The chain recombines TRBV5-1 with TRBJ2-5; D not certain. The germline V gene has CDR1 SGHRS and CDR2 YFSETQ. Between the trimmed V and J ends, which lost 1 base and 1 base, there was a span of 8 bases. The CDR3 loop spans 14 amino acids. The CDR3 loop reads CASSLFSAQETQYF. As DNA, the CDR3 is TGCGCCAGCAGCTTGTTTTCAGCCCAAGAGACCCAGTACTTC. The full variable domain, completed using reference TRBV5-1 and TRBJ2-5, is KAGVTQTPRYLIKTRGQQVTLSCSPISGHRSVSWYQQTPGQGLQFLFEYFSETQRNKGNFPGRFSGRQFSNSRSEMNVSTLELGDSALYLCASSLFSAQETQYFGPGTRLLVL.

This clonotype was found many times. This rearrangement joins TRBV21-1 to TRBJ2-3; the table's D call, TRBD2, was not checked against the DNA. TRBV21-1 is classified as a pseudogene. This CDR3 has 10 amino acids. CDR3 bases: TGTGCCAGGGAGGGAGATACGCAGTATTTT. This gives the protein CAREGDTQYF.

This clonotype was found a few times. The chain carries TRBV6-2 or TRBV6-3 and TRBJ2-7; D not resolved. The CDR3 contains 12 residues. Germline assignment: CDR1 MNHEY and CDR2 SVGEGT. The V and J ends lost 1 base and 5 bases respectively, with 6 bases between them. The CDR3 here is CASSYFQDEQYF. The DNA of the CDR3 is TGTGCCAGCAGTTACTTCCAAGACGAGCAGTACTTC.

This clonotype was recorded many times. The V and J genes are TRBV10-3 and TRBJ1-6; a weak D match, TRBD1 (6 bases). The germline V gene has CDR1 ENHRY and CDR2 SYGVKD. The CDR3 spans 16 residues. Trimming removed 0 bases from V and 7 bases from J, with 13 bases in between. Here the CDR3 reads CAISESIQGKNSPLHF. The CDR3 bases are TGTGCCATCAGTGAGTCGATCCAGGGGAAAAATTCACCCCTCCACTTT.

This clonotype was detected ten times or more. V is TRBV19 and J is TRBJ2-1; D perhaps matches TRBD2 (6 bases). The ends were cut back, 6 bases at V and 4 bases at J, with 13 bases in the middle. CDR1 is LNHDA, CDR2 SQIVND, per germline (reference sequence). The CDR3 is made up of 14 amino acids. For the CDR3, the DNA is TGTGCCAGTAGCGTGGCGGGAATTTACAATGAGCAGTTCTTC. This codes for CASSVAGIYNEQFF.

Here the CDR3 reads CASGGGANTEAFF. The CDR3 DNA follows: TGTGCCAGTGGTGGGGGCGCGAACACTGAAGCTTTCTTT. J is TRBJ1-1 and V is TRBV2; D perhaps matches TRBD1 (6 bases). The CDR3 contains 13 residues. V lost 9 bases to trimming and J lost 1 base, with 12 bases between them. Germline V gene lookup returns CDR1 SNHLY and CDR2 FYNNEI.

This clonotype was recorded at least ten times. V is TRBV7-9 and J is TRBJ1-4, with a possible D match to TRBD1 (5 bases). Germline CDR1 is SEHNR and CDR2 is FQNEAQ (reference sequence). This CDR3 is 17 amino acids long. The V gene lost 5 bases and the J gene lost 7 bases, with 23 bases spanning the gap. The CDR3 DNA sequence: TGTGCCAGCAGCCCCCCCTTTGGGGGGAGTGTCGGTGAAAAACTGTTTTTT. Its translation is CASSPPFGGSVGEKLFF.

This clonotype was observed many times. This chain uses TRBV5-1 with TRBJ1-1; possible D gene TRBD1, 5 bases. CDR1 is SGHRS and CDR2 is YFSETQ in the germline V gene. The CDR3 is made up of 14 amino acids. V lost 0 bases and J lost 1, with 7 bases in between. DNA for the CDR3: TGCGCCAGCAGCTTGGGGGGACCGAACACTGAAGCTTTCTTT. Its translation: CASSLGGPNTEAFF.

This chain links TRBV3-1 with TRBJ1-6; D might be TRBD1 (6 bases). The germline V and J ends were trimmed by 11 bases and 7 bases, with 27 bases remaining between them. The CDR3 is 17 amino acids. Germline V CDR1 and CDR2: LGHDT, YNNKEL (reference sequence). CDR3 DNA sequence: TGTGCCTGCACCAAGTGGGGAAGGGGGTCGGGAAATTCACCCCTCCACTTT. This codes for CACTKWGRGSGNSPLHF. Full variable domain (missing parts from reference TRBV3-1 and TRBJ1-6): DTAVSQTPKYLVTQMGNDKSIKCEQNLGHDTMYWYKQDSKKFLKIMFSYNNKELIINETVPNRFSPKSPDKAHLNLHINSLELGDSAVYFCACTKWGRGSGNSPLHFGNGTRLTVT.